This TCR beta chain was sequenced in a study of human T cells and chemical hapten exposure. Study-level background: Upper back patch tests used 0.01% DPC, scored after 6 days.

V gave up 6 bases and J gave up 8 bases; unmatched junction bases: 14. The CDR3 contains 16 residues. Germline CDR1 reads MNHEY; CDR2 reads SVGEGT. Noted time point: patch test 3, about 24 weeks after DPC sensitization. The treatment denotes: therapeutic diphenylcyclopropenone sensitization with weekly scalp DPC. TCRdb recomputed calls from the RACE reads with MiXCR, one row per CDR3 protein. Among about 190,000 distinct CDR3 sequences, 24% were seen once, and the ten largest hold around 2.5%. Sequenced here: whole blood, sampled in connection with sensitization to the hapten diphenylcyclopropenone (DPC). The genes are TRBV6-2 or TRBV6-3 and TRBJ1-4; 8 bases match TRBD1. The receptor comes from a woman between 35 and 50 years old with alopecia areata. Some clones in this sample may be carry-over from other donors' samples. CDR3 sequence: CASSPPFRGLVEKLFF. The DNA for the CDR3 is TGTGCCAGCAGCCCCCCATTCAGGGGGCTCGTGGAAAAACTGTTTTTT.